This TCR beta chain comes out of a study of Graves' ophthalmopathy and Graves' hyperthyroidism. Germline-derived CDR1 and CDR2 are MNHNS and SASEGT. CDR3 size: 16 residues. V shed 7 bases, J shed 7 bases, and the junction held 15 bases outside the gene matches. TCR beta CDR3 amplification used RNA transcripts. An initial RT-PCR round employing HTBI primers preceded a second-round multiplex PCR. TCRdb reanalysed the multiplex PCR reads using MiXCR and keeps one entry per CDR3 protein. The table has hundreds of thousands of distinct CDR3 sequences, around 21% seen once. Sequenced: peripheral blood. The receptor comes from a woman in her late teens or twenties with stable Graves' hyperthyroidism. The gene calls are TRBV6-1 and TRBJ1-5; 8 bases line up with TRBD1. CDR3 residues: CASTIRVDRGRQPQHF. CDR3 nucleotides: TGTGCCAGCACCATACGCGTTGACAGGGGAAGGCAGCCCCAGCATTTT.